This T cell receptor (beta chain) is drawn from a study of beta chain features in type 1 diabetes. CDR1 and CDR2 (germline): SGHRS, YFSETQ. V lost 0 bases, J lost 4 bases, and 5 bases lay in between. This CDR3 has 12 amino acids. Study-wide results and caveats: In every one of the four CD4+ subsets, TCRB CDR3s were moderately but significantly shorter in Type 1 diabetes patients. Among type 1 diabetes patients, VDJ junctions had fewer insertions and more deletions. The naive, central memory and Treg TCRB repertoires of patients appeared to be more similar to one another than those of healthy donors.

In regard to this clone: The antigen remains unidentified. This sample includes further DNA sequences coding for the same CDR3.

Each of the sorted populations had a purity greater than 98%. Sequencing targeted expressed TCRB transcripts, as all isolated RNA had been reverse transcribed. The average output of naive, central memory and regulatory T cell samples was 3 million to 4 million reads. Clones were read by immunoSEQ multiplex PCR, and TCRdb kept only the in-frame ones, dropping some. This table holds hundreds of thousands of clones, about an eighth found once. Sequencing was done on a sample of naive CD4+ T cells from blood. V and J are TRBV5-1 and TRBJ2-7; D unresolved. The sequence was collected from a man aged 18 to 29 with type 1 diabetes. CDR3 DNA sequence: TGCGCCAGCAGCTTGGACGGGTACGAGCAGTACTTC. Translated: CASSLDGYEQYF. The complete variable domain, with remaining parts taken from reference TRBV5-1 and TRBJ2-7, reads KAGVTQTPRYLIKTRGQQVTLSCSPISGHRSVSWYQQTPGQGLQFLFEYFSETQRNKGNFPGRFSGRQFSNSRSEMNVSTLELGDSALYLCASSLDGYEQYFGPGTRLTVT.